This TCR beta chain was obtained from a study of beta chain features in type 1 diabetes. For the study at large: All of the samples together had approximately 99 million sorted cells examined. Whole-study results and caveats: Patients showed naive, central memory and Treg TCRB repertoires that appeared more similar than those of healthy donors.

Germline V gene lookup returns CDR1 SEHNR and CDR2 FQNEAQ (reference sequence). The CDR3 covers 14 residues. The V end lost 5 bases, the J end lost 3 bases, and 14 bases lay between the germline ends. This clone turned up a few times. The antigen remains unidentified. Every bit of the isolated RNA underwent reverse transcription, so sequencing read expressed TCRB transcripts. The average read count of naive, central memory and regulatory T cell samples was about 3.3 million. The repertoire was sequenced with immunoSEQ multiplex PCR; TCRdb's copy has only in-frame clones and lacks some. The data show over 500,000 clones, with about 16% seen just once and about 0.087% held by the top ten.

This chain connects TRBV7-9 to TRBJ2-7; D not resolved. The sequenced sample consisted of naive CD4+ T cells from blood. This TCR was sampled from a man aged 18 to 29 in good health. Here the CDR3 reads CASSRTPSHYEQYF. In DNA, the CDR3 is TGTGCCAGCAGCCGAACCCCCAGCCACTACGAGCAGTACTTC.